This record covers a single T cell receptor beta chain. Its recognized antigen is unknown. The sample holds no much larger clone one base away, and base qualities are not on file. CDR1 SQVTM and CDR2 ANQGSEA were looked up in the germline V gene. Ends trimmed: V by 4 bases, J by 4 bases; bases unmatched to a gene: 3. The CDR3 runs 14 residues from the cysteine to the phenylalanine. The CDR3 DNA has 42 bases and is translated from base 1. High-throughput TCR beta sequencing profiled peripheral blood CD8+ and CD4+ T cells from healthy donors, Susac syndrome patients and multiple sclerosis patients. The multiple sclerosis controls were treatment-naive patients whose relapsing-remitting disease, either stable or active, fulfilled the revised McDonald criteria. Bulk CD8+ and CD4+ T cells were purified by magnetic negative isolation, while CD8+ TEMRA cells were enriched using FACS. Blood was drawn into EDTA tubes, processed within 24 hours, and PBMCs were isolated by density gradient centrifugation. PBMCs intended for TCR sequencing were cryopreserved in liquid nitrogen and were subsequently thawed in a 37 degrees C water bath. Purity of sorted or isolated CD4+, CD8+ and CD8+ TEMRA cells was at least 90%.

RNA was extracted using the RNeasy kit, and roughly 0.5 to 1 ug of the RNA was reverse transcribed with random hexamers. The immunoSEQ multiplex PCR assay, which covers 54 Vbeta and 13 Jbeta segments, was used to amplify TCR beta CDR3 regions. PCR amplification bias was corrected using a synthetic template baseline for primer optimization and computational correction. As for how the authors treated the data: Only productive sequences were kept, with reads annotated to V, D and J genes according to IMGT and analyzed in immunoSEQ Analyzer. Clonality was calculated as one minus the Shannon entropy normalized by log2 of the number of productive unique sequences. For each patient and control, public and private clones were evaluated among the 100 most prevalent clones. A clone was defined as Susac-specific if it was absent from the healthy and MS cohorts, from approximately 980 published viral clones and from other ImmuneACCESS disease sequences. TCRdb itself trimmed the public reads at Q25 with fastp, ran MiXCR and retained productive beta chains. CDR3 protein sequences are deduplicated, and each keeps its most common genes and DNA. TCRdb's processing, not the authors', yielded these V and J calls. This sample lists about 210,000 distinct CDR3 sequences; 95% were detected once. The top ten clones comprise 0.085% to 0.1% of the sample.

The data stem from a study of CD8 T cells in Susac syndrome (dated by TCRdb to between 2019 and 2020). About the investigation overall: Repertoire sequencing was used to test whether CD8+ T cell activation and differentiation in Susac syndrome was antigen driven. General conclusions and limits of the study: The study acknowledged that relatively few individuals were included in the TCR sequencing and HLA analysis.

Sequencing was performed on CD4+ T cells from PBMCs. The chain is assembled from TRBV29-1 and TRBJ2-2; 10 middle bases align to TRBD2. The TCR comes from a human donor with multiple sclerosis. The DNA sequence follows: TGCAGCGTTGCCGGGACTAGCGTCACCGGGGAGCTGTTTTTT. Translation gives CSVAGTSVTGELFF.